Below are 18 T cell receptor beta chains sequenced from a single sample in a study of beta chain features in type 1 diabetes. Expressed TCRB transcripts were sequenced after all isolated RNA was converted to cDNA. Profiled with immunoSEQ multiplex PCR; TCRdb holds only in-frame clones, not every one. The sample has 350,000 to 450,000 clones, around 16% seen once. The sequenced sample was naive CD4+ T cells from blood. Receptors originate from a woman between 18 and 29 years old in good health.

The sample holds a few counts of this clone. The chain recombines TRBV6-5 with TRBJ1-4; perhaps TRBD1 as D (6 bases). The CDR3 is made up of 15 amino acids. V lost 6 bases to trimming and J lost 5 bases, with 16 bases between them. Germline V CDR1 and CDR2: MNHEY, SVGAGI. CDR3 nucleotides: TGTGCCAGCAGCCATCCGGGACACCCGAATGAAAAACTGTTTTTT. Its translation: CASSHPGHPNEKLFF.

This chain uses TRBV7-2 with TRBJ1-2; TRBD1 matches 8 bases. Losses at the gene ends were 5 bases for V and 8 bases for J; bases not matched to a gene: 10. The CDR3 loop spans 14 amino acids. Germline V gene data show CDR1 as SGHTA and CDR2 as FQGNSA. The CDR3 bases are TGTGCCAGCAGCCTTTCGACAGGGGAGTTGGGCTACACCTTC. This encodes CASSLSTGELGYTF. Together with reference TRBV7-2 and TRBJ1-2, the CDR3 gives the full variable domain: GAGVSQSPSNKVTEKGKDVELRCDPISGHTALYWYRQSLGQGLEFLIYFQGNSAPDKSGLPSDRFSAERTGGSVSTLTIQRTQQEDSAVYLCASSLSTGELGYTFGSGTRLTVV.

This clone was observed a handful of times. V is TRBV30 and J is TRBJ2-7; tentative D call: TRBD2 (5 bases). From germline, CDR1 is GTSNPN and CDR2 SVGIG (reference sequence). The CDR3 runs to 14 residues. V lost 0 bases to trimming and J lost 12 bases, with 21 bases between them. The CDR3 protein is CAWSVRSKEGIAYF. The CDR3 DNA is TGTGCCTGGAGTGTACGGTCAAAAGAGGGAATTGCGTACTTC.

This clone was observed once. V usage is TRBV14 and J usage is TRBJ2-1; perhaps TRBD2 as D (5 bases). V shed 2 bases and J shed 1 base, with 12 bases lying between them. Germline lookup yields CDR1 SGHDN and CDR2 FVKESK. This CDR3 is built from 16 residues. The CDR3 DNA is TGTGCCAGCAGCCAAACCTGGACTGGGTCCTACAATGAGCAGTTCTTC. Translation: CASSQTWTGSYNEQFF.

V is TRBV28 and J is TRBJ1-5; D unclear. V dropped 9 bases and J dropped 9 bases, with 21 bases sitting between them. The CDR3 totals 14 residues. Germline V gene data show CDR1 as MDHEN and CDR2 as SYDVKM. The DNA for the CDR3 is TGTGCCAGTTCCCGCCGGGTCCTCCGAGGGCCCCAGCATTTT. Protein: CASSRRVLRGPQHF.

The rearrangement joins TRBV19 to TRBJ2-4; 10 positions match TRBD2. With 9 bases clipped from V and 6 bases from J, the junction kept 5 bases outside the gene matches. The CDR3 is made up of 13 amino acids. Per the germline V gene, CDR1 is LNHDA and CDR2 is SQIVND (reference sequence). The CDR3 DNA follows: TGTGCCAGCCGGAGGACTAGCGGAAACATTCAGTACTTC. This sequence encodes CASRRTSGNIQYF.

This clone was observed a few times. This rearrangement joins TRBV11-2 to TRBJ2-1, with D maybe TRBD2 (6 bases). The V gene lost 8 bases and the J gene lost 8 bases, with 22 bases spanning the gap. Germline-derived CDR1 and CDR2 are SGHAT and FQNNGV. This CDR3 contains 15 residues. The CDR3 is CASSAGNSFLDEQFF. The CDR3 region has the DNA TGTGCCAGCTCGGCGGGGAATTCCTTCTTGGATGAGCAGTTCTTC.

The chain links TRBV7-2 to TRBJ1-2; no firm D call. V was clipped by 5 bases and J by 1 base, with 14 bases between them. CDR3 length: 15 amino acids. Germline V gives CDR1 SGHTA, CDR2 FQGNSA. The DNA of the CDR3 is TGTGCCAGCAGCGTCGGCGCCGGGATTAACTATGGCTACACCTTC. Amino acids: CASSVGAGINYGYTF.

The V and J genes are TRBV12-5 and TRBJ2-1; 10 bases match TRBD2. CDR1 and CDR2 from the germline V gene are LGHNT and FRNRAP. V lost 2 bases and J lost 7; bases outside the gene matches: 8. There are 16 residues in the CDR3. CDR3 protein: CASGLYSSGRGNEQFF. The CDR3 DNA reads TGTGCTAGTGGTTTGTACTCCAGCGGGAGGGGGAATGAGCAGTTCTTC. Using reference TRBV12-5 and TRBJ2-1 for the parts outside the CDR3, the full variable domain is DARVTQTPRHKVTEMGQEVTMRCQPILGHNTVFWYRQTMMQGLELLAYFRNRAPLDDSGMPKDRFSAEMPDATLATLKIQPSEPRDSAVYFCASGLYSSGRGNEQFFGPGTRLTVL.

The V call is TRBV4-2, the J call TRBJ2-1; 8 bases are a match to TRBD2. The germline gives CDR1 LGHNA, CDR2 YNFKEQ. With 0 bases clipped from V and 4 bases from J, the junction kept 11 bases outside the gene matches. The CDR3 sequence is 18 residues long. The CDR3 DNA sequence: TGTGCCAGCAGCCAAGACGGGGCCCGAGCGGGGGTTTACAATGAGCAGTTCTTC. Protein: CASSQDGARAGVYNEQFF.

The chain joins TRBV5-1 to TRBJ1-2, with 7 bases lining up with TRBD1. Trimming removed 4 bases from V and 4 bases from J; junction bases left unmatched: 10. The CDR3 has 15 residues. CDR1 and CDR2 (germline): SGHRS, YFSETQ. The CDR3 sequence: CASSATTGQAYGYTF. For the CDR3, the DNA is TGCGCCAGCAGCGCTACCACAGGACAGGCCTATGGCTACACCTTC.

The chain recombines TRBV28 with TRBJ1-2; possible D gene TRBD1, 5 bases. Deletions cut 6 bases from V and 1 base from J, with 15 bases between. The CDR3 extends over 15 amino acids. Per germline, CDR1 MDHEN and CDR2 SYDVKM. The CDR3 sequence: CASRDERGGNYGYTF. CDR3 bases: TGTGCCAGCAGAGATGAAAGGGGAGGTAACTATGGCTACACCTTC.

There are a few counts of this clone. The chain uses TRBV23-1 and TRBJ1-1; no firm D call. TRBV23-1 carries the ORF label, with uncertain function. V was clipped by 3 bases and J by 0 bases, with 8 bases between them. The CDR3 has 14 residues. The CDR3 bases are TGCGCCAGCAGTCAGTACACCATGAACACTGAAGCTTTCTTT. Its protein product is CASSQYTMNTEAFF.

This clone came up a few times. The chain joins TRBV19 to TRBJ1-5; 9 bases fit TRBD1. This CDR3 contains 14 residues. Unmatched junction bases numbered 7, after V lost 4 bases and J lost 9 bases. Germline V gene lookup returns CDR1 LNHDA and CDR2 SQIVND (reference sequence). CDR3 amino acids: CASSTGTGRWPQHF. The CDR3, as DNA: TGTGCCAGTAGTACCGGGACAGGGCGGTGGCCCCAGCATTTT.

This clone was observed a few times. The chain links TRBV27 to TRBJ2-1, with 7 bases fitting TRBD1. The CDR3 loop spans 16 amino acids. Germline values: CDR1 MNHEY, CDR2 SMNVEV (reference sequence). V lost 6 bases and J lost 2; bases outside the gene matches: 10. The chain's CDR3 is CASSLTRTGPYNEQFF. The CDR3 nucleotides read TGTGCCAGCAGCCTAACCCGGACAGGCCCCTACAATGAGCAGTTCTTC.

CDR3: CASGPHRDNEKLFF. CDR3 bases: TGTGCCAGCGGTCCACACAGGGATAATGAAAAACTGTTTTTT. The chain joins TRBV2 to TRBJ1-4; a possible D gene is TRBD1 (6 bases). Per the germline V gene, CDR1 is SNHLY and CDR2 is FYNNEI. Trimming cost V 8 bases and J 4 bases, with 14 bases left between them. The CDR3 has 14 residues.

CDR3 DNA: TGCGCCAGCAGCCAAGACCGGAGCGCTAGCGGCTCCTACGAGCAGTACTTC. It yields the protein CASSQDRSASGSYEQYF. The chain employs TRBV4-3 and TRBJ2-7; 7 bases align to TRBD2. This CDR3 has 17 residues. V dropped 0 bases and J dropped 0; count of bases not matched to a gene: 8. Germline CDR1 reads LGHNA; CDR2 reads YSLEER.

The table lists this clone with a few counts. The chain joins TRBV30 to TRBJ2-1, with D possibly being TRBD2 (6 bases). The CDR3 has 11 amino acids. Germline-derived CDR1 and CDR2 are GTSNPN and SVGIG (reference sequence). Trimming took off 6 bases at V and 10 bases at J, with 13 bases between the two ends. For the CDR3, the DNA is TGTGCCTGTCTGACTAGACCCGAGCAGTTCTTC. Protein product: CACLTRPEQFF.